The 17 T cell receptor beta chains listed next were all sequenced from one sample in a study of T cell clusters in autoimmune cytopenias. TRB amplification used approximately 250 ng of peripheral blood genomic DNA. TRB was amplified by touch-down multiplex PCR, primer pools A and B combined. TCRdb re-called the multiplex PCR reads; one entry per CDR3 protein, DNA not given. Its listing shows over 10,000 distinct CDR3 sequences. The sequenced sample consisted of peripheral blood. Every receptor here comes from a human donor with an autoimmune cytopenia or autoimmune hepatitis (not recorded which).

The chain combines TRBV5-4 with TRBJ2-3; TCRdb outputs TRBD1, but without DNA this stays unchecked. The V gene's germline CDR1 is SGHNT and CDR2 YYREEE (reference sequence). The CDR3 sequence is 15 residues long. CDR3 region: CASSLMGGPGDTQYF. The full variable domain, completed using reference TRBV5-4 and TRBJ2-3, is ETGVTQSPTHLIKTRGQQVTLRCSSQSGHNTVSWYQQALGQGPQFIFQYYREEENGRGNFPPRFSGLQFPNYSSELNVNALELDDSALYLCASSLMGGPGDTQYFGPGTRLTVL.

Judged by frequency, this clonotype is medium-sized. The chain is built from TRBV29-1 and TRBJ2-3; the TCRdb call, TRBD1, lacks DNA for checking. Germline V CDR1 and CDR2: SQVTM, ANQGSEA. The CDR3 is made up of 12 amino acids. The CDR3 region is CSVVKGADTQYF.

The rearrangement uses TRBV18 and TRBJ1-5; TCRdb selects TRBD1, and the lack of DNA leaves this call unchecked. The CDR3 has 14 residues. The germline V gene encodes CDR1 KGHSH and CDR2 LQKENI. CDR3 amino acids: CASSADREDQPQHF.

Considering frequency, this clonotype is medium-sized (0.01 to 0.1%). The chain is built from TRBV19 and TRBJ2-3; the D call of TRBD1 rests on TCRdb alone, since no DNA is present to check it. Germline values: CDR1 LNHDA, CDR2 SQIVND (reference sequence). The CDR3 consists of 15 residues. The CDR3 region is CASQLDRGLSDTQYF.

The chain recombines TRBV6-5 with TRBJ1-3; TCRdb picks TRBD1, but there is no DNA to check that call. The CDR3 extends over 16 amino acids. Germline V lookup: CDR1 MNHEY, CDR2 SVGAGI. The CDR3 region is CASRSKYRGSGNTIYF.

This sequence joins TRBV6-1 and TRBJ1-6. Germline-derived CDR1 and CDR2 are MNHNS and SASEGT. The CDR3 sequence is 14 residues long. The CDR3 loop is CASSDIFVDSPLHF.

This chain connects TRBV20-1 to TRBJ1-1; lacking DNA, the TRBD1 call made by TCRdb goes unchecked. CDR3 size: 12 residues. Germline V gene data show CDR1 as DFQATT and CDR2 as SNEGSKA (reference sequence). The CDR3 loop reads CSALDRVSEAFF.

The chain couples TRBV19 to TRBJ2-4. The length of the CDR3 is 13 residues. The germline CDR1 and CDR2 sequences are LNHDA and SQIVND (reference sequence). The CDR3 protein is CASSIEEGNIQYF.

The CDR3 protein is CASSSPGGPNQPQHF. This rearrangement joins TRBV6-5 to TRBJ1-5. From germline, CDR1 is MNHEY and CDR2 SVGAGI. The CDR3 has 15 residues.

The gene calls are TRBV6-5 and TRBJ2-2; TCRdb selects TRBD1, and the lack of DNA leaves this call unchecked. Germline CDR1 and CDR2: MNHEY and SVGAGI. CDR3 size: 16 residues. This CDR3 reads CASSKGQGGGTGELFF.

The gene calls are TRBV12-3 or TRBV12-4 and TRBJ1-5. This CDR3 spans 14 amino acids. The CDR3 spells CASSSSDGNQPQHF.

This clonotype is labeled medium-sized based on frequency. This chain links TRBV19 with TRBJ1-4. The CDR3 contains 14 residues. CDR1 is LNHDA, CDR2 SQIVND, per germline (reference sequence). The CDR3 loop is CASSPQSAGEKLFF.

This chain's CDR3 is CASSSNTDTQYF. The chain links TRBV12-3 or TRBV12-4 to TRBJ2-3. This CDR3 region has 12 residues.

This clonotype is medium-sized (0.01 to 0.1%) by frequency. J is TRBJ2-2 and V is TRBV19; as DNA is missing, the TRBD1 call by TCRdb cannot be tested. The CDR3 consists of 16 residues. The V gene's germline CDR1 is LNHDA and CDR2 SQIVND (reference sequence). CDR3: CASSPQGQGRTGELFF.

The rearrangement joins TRBV2 to TRBJ2-3. Germline V gene data show CDR1 as SNHLY and CDR2 as FYNNEI. The CDR3 is made up of 14 amino acids. The CDR3 spells CASRQREPTDTQYF.

J is TRBJ2-3 and V is TRBV6-2 or TRBV6-3. This CDR3 contains 12 residues. CDR1 MNHEY and CDR2 SVGEGT come from the germline V gene. The CDR3 here is CASSPTTDTQYF.

This chain uses TRBV19 with TRBJ2-3; checking the TCRdb D call of TRBD2 is not possible without DNA. This CDR3 is built from 15 residues. Germline V lookup: CDR1 LNHDA, CDR2 SQIVND (reference sequence). The CDR3 spells CASSTLADFLDTQYF.